This TCR beta chain is drawn from a study of blood T cell repertoires in COVID-19. The overall study: Sites across the United States, Italy and Spain contributed samples from acute and convalescent COVID-19. Sources were T cells, B-cell-depleted T cells, or PBMCs; the material itself was cDNA or gDNA.

The CDR3 length is 14 residues. CDR1 and CDR2 (germline): SGHNT, YYREEE (reference sequence). The germline V and J ends were trimmed by 1 base and 4 bases, with 10 bases remaining between them. In the original workflow: Amplified reference gene primers provided the basis for estimating nucleated cell counts. The protocol was immunoSEQ multiplex PCR, while the TCRdb copy is restricted to in-frame clones and leaves out a portion. V and J calls and clone size are copied from that table; D and trimming were computed from the DNA. Of 35,000 to 50,000 clones in the sample, about 70% were seen once. Input material: peripheral blood. The rearrangement links TRBV5-4 to TRBJ2-3, with D uncertain. The TCR sequence derives from an elderly man with acute or convalescent COVID-19. For the CDR3, the DNA is TGTGCCAGCAGCTTGCAGGTGGGCGCAGATACGCAGTATTTT. This codes for CASSLQVGADTQYF. Full variable domain (outside the CDR3, taken from reference TRBV5-4 and TRBJ2-3): ETGVTQSPTHLIKTRGQQVTLRCSSQSGHNTVSWYQQALGQGPQFIFQYYREEENGRGNFPPRFSGLQFPNYSSELNVNALELDDSALYLCASSLQVGADTQYFGPGTRLTVL.